The rows below give T cell receptor beta chains drawn from one sample of a study of somatic mutations in cytotoxic T cells in rheumatoid arthritis. The method was immunoSEQ multiplex PCR; TCRdb's version includes in-frame clones alone and lacks a portion of them. The sample has 7,000 or so clones, roughly 55% seen once. The sample comprised CD8+ T cells sorted from blood. The source of these receptors is a woman aged 40-49 years in good health. Both conserved end residues are part of each CDR3. A D gene is named only where the DNA matches it firmly. The listing skips clone size in some rows; elsewhere it reads once, few, many or a size class.

abundance,j_gene,v_gene,len,d_gene,CDR3aa,CDR3nt
medium-sized,TRBJ2-1,TRBV19,14,.,CASSIGERGSEQFF,TGTGCCAGTAGTATAGGGGAGAGGGGCAGTGAGCAGTTCTTC
.,TRBJ2-7,TRBV19,14,.,CASSFTGTSYEQYF,TGTGCCAGTAGTTTCACCGGGACGAGCTACGAGCAGTACTTC
.,TRBJ2-1,TRBV7-6,15,.,CASSLTVGGKNEQFF,TGTGCCAGCAGCTTAACAGTGGGCGGGAAAAATGAGCAGTTCTTC
.,TRBJ2-7,TRBV5-1,13,.,CASSLASPYEQYF,TGCGCCAGCAGCTTGGCCTCTCCCTACGAGCAGTACTTC
few,TRBJ1-5,TRBV6-5,15,.,CASSPDGDSNQPQHF,TGTGCCAGCAGCCCGGACGGTGATAGCAATCAGCCCCAGCATTTT
.,TRBJ2-1,TRBV20-1,11,TRBD1,CSVRQGLEQFF,TGCAGTGTTAGACAGGGGCTTGAGCAGTTCTTC
.,TRBJ2-7,TRBV7-9,16,TRBD2,CASSFFGLAGSYEQYF,TGTGCCAGCAGCTTTTTTGGACTAGCGGGTTCCTACGAGCAGTACTTC
.,TRBJ2-7,TRBV29-1,13,TRBD2,CSAVAGGTYEQYF,TGCAGCGCAGTAGCGGGAGGTACCTACGAGCAGTACTTC
.,TRBJ1-5,TRBV5-5,14,.,CASSPTVSNQPQHF,TGTGCCAGCAGCCCGACAGTCAGCAATCAGCCCCAGCATTTT
.,TRBJ2-1,TRBV11-3,11,.,CASAHYNEQFF,TGTGCCAGCGCCCATTACAATGAGCAGTTCTTC
.,TRBJ1-1,TRBV11-3,12,.,CASSPGLEEAFF,TGTGCCAGCAGCCCTGGACTTGAAGAAGCTTTCTTT
.,TRBJ1-2,TRBV21-1,14,.,CASSRVDIDNGYTF,TGTGCCAGCAGCCGTGTAGACATCGATAATGGCTACACCTTC
.,TRBJ1-2,TRBV4-1,15,.,CASSPRTDLADGYTF,TGCGCCAGCAGCCCTCGTACCGATCTTGCCGACGGCTACACCTTC